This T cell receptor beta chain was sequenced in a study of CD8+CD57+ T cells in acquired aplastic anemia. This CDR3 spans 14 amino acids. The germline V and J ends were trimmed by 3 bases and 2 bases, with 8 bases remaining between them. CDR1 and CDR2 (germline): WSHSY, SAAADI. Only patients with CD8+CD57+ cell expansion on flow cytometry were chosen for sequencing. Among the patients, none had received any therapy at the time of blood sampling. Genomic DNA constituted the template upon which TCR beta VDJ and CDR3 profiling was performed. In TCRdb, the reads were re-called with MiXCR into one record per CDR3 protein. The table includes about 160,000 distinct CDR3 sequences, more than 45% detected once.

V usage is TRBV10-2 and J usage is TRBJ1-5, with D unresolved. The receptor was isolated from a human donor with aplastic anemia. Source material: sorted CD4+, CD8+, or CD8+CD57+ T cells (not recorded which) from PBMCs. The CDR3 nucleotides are TGCGCCAGCAGTGAATTACAGCGCAATCAGCCCCAGCATTTT. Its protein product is CASSELQRNQPQHF.